This T cell receptor beta chain was retrieved from a study of human thymus T cells. Study observations and caveats: As related research reported, thymic repertoires overlapped highly among unrelated individuals. Apparent bias marked the V and J gene usage of thymic and blood repertoires.

This table comes from immunoSEQ multiplex PCR, and its TCRdb copy is limited to in-frame clones, with some not included. Among approximately 70,000 clones listed, around 95% were seen once. Resections removed during corrective heart surgery provided the thymus tissue used. A note on this clone: The antigen remains undetermined.

The CDR3 has 16 amino acids. V shed 4 bases, J shed 2 bases, and the junction held 8 bases outside the gene matches. Germline lookup yields CDR1 SGDLS and CDR2 YYNGEE. J is TRBJ2-3 and V is TRBV9; the match to TRBD1 covers 9 bases. This clonotype was sampled from a girl under three years old with a congenital heart defect but otherwise immunologically healthy. The sequencing sample was made of thymus tissue. The CDR3 loop reads CASSPSGTGHTDTQYF. The CDR3 DNA sequence: TGTGCCAGCAGCCCGTCCGGGACAGGGCACACAGATACGCAGTATTTT. The full variable domain, its missing parts supplied by reference TRBV9 and TRBJ2-3, is DSGVTQTPKHLITATGQRVTLRCSPRSGDLSVYWYQQSLDQGLQFLIQYYNGEERAKGNILERFSAQQFPDLHSELNLSSLELGDSALYFCASSPSGTGHTDTQYFGPGTRLTVL.